This T cell receptor beta chain originates from a study of CD8 T cells in Susac syndrome (dated by TCRdb to between 2018 and 2021). Study-level background: The study used repertoire sequencing to test whether antigen drove CD8+ T cell activation and differentiation in Susac syndrome. What the study reported, not specific to this receptor: The number of individuals in the TCR sequencing and HLA analysis was acknowledged as relatively small.

RNA was extracted using the RNeasy kit, and roughly 0.5 to 1 ug of the RNA was reverse transcribed with random hexamers. TCR beta CDR3 regions were amplified with the immunoSEQ multiplex PCR assay covering 54 Vbeta and 13 Jbeta segments. PCR amplification bias was corrected using a synthetic template baseline for primer optimization and computational correction. In the source study's methods: Reads were assigned to V, D and J genes according to IMGT and analyzed in immunoSEQ Analyzer, with only productive sequences retained. Clonality was calculated as one minus the Shannon entropy normalized by log2 of the number of productive unique sequences. Public and private clones were assessed among the 100 most prevalent clones of each patient and control. A clone was defined as Susac-specific if it was absent from the healthy and MS cohorts, from over 1,000 published viral clones and from other ImmuneACCESS disease sequences. TCRdb ran its own pipeline on the public reads, namely fastp trimming at Q25 and MiXCR clone calling, and kept in-frame beta chains. Each CDR3 protein appears once, grouped with its most common genes and DNA. The V and J calls follow TCRdb's processing rather than the paper's. This sample holds over 150,000 distinct CDR3 sequences; over 90% were observed only once. About 0.09% of the sample is in the top ten clones.

Spanning cysteine to phenylalanine, the CDR3 consists of 14 amino acids. Here the CDR3 DNA is all that survives: 42 bases in frame from base 1. Via the germline V gene, CDR1 is MGHRA and CDR2 YSYEKL. Clipping removes 0 bases from V and 3 bases from J, with 0 as the unmatched junction base count. Peripheral blood CD8+ and CD4+ T cells from healthy donors, Susac syndrome patients and multiple sclerosis patients were profiled using high-throughput TCR beta sequencing. Treatment-naive patients with stable or active relapsing-remitting disease fulfilling revised McDonald criteria were used as multiple sclerosis controls. Bulk CD8+ and CD4+ T cells were purified by magnetic negative isolation, while CD8+ TEMRA cells were enriched using FACS. Blood was drawn into EDTA tubes, processed within 24 hours, and PBMCs were isolated by density gradient centrifugation. PBMCs intended for TCR sequencing were cryopreserved in liquid nitrogen and were subsequently thawed in a 37 degrees C water bath. The sorted or isolated CD4+, CD8+ and CD8+ TEMRA cells reached a purity of at least 90%.

As to this clonotype: The antigen this receptor binds is unknown. No base qualities exist here, and no much larger clone lies one base off it.

The chain was built from TRBV4-1 and TRBJ2-5, with 8 middle bases fitting TRBD2. The sequence came from a human donor with multiple sclerosis. Sequenced sample: CD4+ T cells from PBMCs. CDR3 loop: CASSQELAEETQYF. DNA sequence: TGCGCCAGCAGCCAAGAACTAGCGGAAGAGACCCAGTACTTC.